This T cell receptor beta chain was obtained from a study of blood T cell repertoires in COVID-19. Looking at the study overall: Specimens from acute and convalescent COVID-19 originated in the United States, Italy and Spain.

This clone was seen just once. How the authors handled the data: Reference gene primer amplification in the assay estimated nucleated cell counts. Profiled with immunoSEQ multiplex PCR; TCRdb holds only in-frame clones, not every one. The V and J calls and clone size were taken over from that table, and D and trimming were inferred from the DNA. The sample has some 260,000 clones; roughly 90% are singletons. Trimming removed 7 bases at V and 4 bases at J, with 13 bases between. This CDR3 is built from 13 residues. Researchers sorted participants into cohorts using their self-reported clinical history. In Cohort 3, a recovered donor had either two negative PCRs, clearance, or symptom resolution.

Input material: PBMCs or T cells enriched from blood (not recorded which). The rearrangement uses TRBV12-3 or TRBV12-4 and TRBJ1-1; possible D gene TRBD1, 5 bases. This clonotype originated in a middle-aged man who had recovered from COVID-19. The CDR3 DNA sequence: TGTGCCAGCATTTCTCAGGGCGGCACTGAAGCTTTCTTT. This sequence encodes CASISQGGTEAFF.